This T cell receptor beta chain comes out of a study of T cells in Graves' hyperthyroidism and ophthalmopathy. A note on this clonotype: Antigen: not known. This could be a read error, since a much larger clone is one nucleotide away.

Study results and caveats: Stable hyperthyroidism was told apart from ophthalmopathy by a model built on 13 V-J features.

Germline CDR1 LNHDA, CDR2 SQIVND (reference sequence). V was shortened by 7 bases and J by 0 bases, with 9 bases between the two germline ends. CDR3 length: 13 amino acids. Amplified regions were TCR beta CDR3 sequences from RNA transcripts. The HTBI primer set drove a first-round RT-PCR of the TCR CDR3. TCRdb analysed the multiplex PCR reads with MiXCR anew, one entry per CDR3 protein. This table has some 620,000 distinct CDR3 sequences, roughly 15% appearing once. The J gene is TRBJ1-1, the V gene TRBV19; D is undetermined. The receptor was isolated from a woman aged 30 to 39 with Graves' hyperthyroidism. The sequencing sample was made of blood. As DNA, the CDR3 is TGTGCCAGTAATATGGGAGTGAACACTGAAGCTTTCTTT. Translated: CASNMGVNTEAFF.